This T cell receptor beta chain was retrieved from a study of cytomegalovirus exposure and HLA in healthy donors. In the PCR, 60 Vbeta and 13 Jbeta primers were used. Profiling relied on immunoSEQ multiplex PCR, and the TCRdb table lists in-frame clones only, not all of them. The data hold roughly 100,000 clones, with about 75% observed a single time. This clone was counted once. What it binds is not known. Study-wide points: It was approximately 150 TCR beta chains that were listed as cytomegalovirus-associated.

Input material: PBMCs. This receptor was identified in a woman aged 40 to 50 in good health and CMV-seronegative.

CDR3 sequence (DNA): TGTGCCAGCAGTTTATGGCAGAACGGACAGGGGCATGGCTACACCTTC. Its translation: CASSLWQNGQGHGYTF. V and J are TRBV28 and TRBJ1-2, with TRBD1 matching over 9 bases. V shed 0 bases, J shed 6 bases, and the junction held 8 bases outside the gene matches. Germline-derived CDR1 and CDR2 are MDHEN and SYDVKM. The CDR3 has 16 amino acids.